Below are 17 T cell receptor beta chains sequenced from a single sample in a study of response to subunit inactivated influenza vaccine (dated by TCRdb to the late 2010s). The library was produced with RT-PCR. Data came from an Illumina HiSeq 2500. TCRdb trimmed the raw reads at Q25, called clones with MiXCR and kept productive beta chains. Each CDR3 protein gets just one entry, which takes the most common genes and DNA from the rows behind it. A total of about 310,000 distinct CDR3 sequences appear in this sample, 21% of them only once. Of the sample, roughly a tenth is held by the ten largest clones. The sequencing here drew on PBMCs from blood, taken less than 22 months after vaccination. The source is a man aged 50-75 years who received an inactivated influenza vaccine. Donor details come from another sample of the same person, matched by shared clones.

V is TRBV11-1 and J is TRBJ2-1; D not certain. The CDR3 spans 19 residues. V lost 2 bases and J lost 0, with 20 bases in between. Per the germline V gene, CDR1 is SGHAT and CDR2 is FQDESV (reference sequence). CDR3 coding DNA: TGTGCCAGCAGCTTAATGTGGAGCAGGCGGAAGAGCTCCTACAATGAGCAGTTCTTC. This encodes CASSLMWSRRKSSYNEQFF. The variable domain in full, completed from reference TRBV11-1 and TRBJ2-1, reads EAEVAQSPRYKITEKSQAVAFWCDPISGHATLYWYRQILGQGPELLVQFQDESVVDDSQLPKDRFSAERLKGVDSTLKIQPAELGDSAMYLCASSLMWSRRKSSYNEQFFGPGTRLTVL.

V usage is TRBV29-1 and J usage is TRBJ1-6; D remains ambiguous. Trimming took off 6 bases at V and 8 bases at J, with 14 bases between the two ends. The germline CDR1 and CDR2 sequences are SQVTM and ANQGSEA. The CDR3 is made up of 13 amino acids. CDR3 amino acids: CSVRVGSDSPLHF. The CDR3, as DNA: TGCAGCGTCCGGGTGGGGTCCGATTCACCCCTCCACTTT.

V and J are TRBV27 and TRBJ1-2, with unresolved D. Germline assignment: CDR1 MNHEY and CDR2 SMNVEV (reference sequence). V lost 6 bases, J lost 2 bases, and 13 bases lay in between. The CDR3 is made up of 14 amino acids. The CDR3 is CASRKRTGNYGYTF. CDR3 sequence (DNA): TGTGCCAGCAGAAAACGGACGGGAAACTATGGCTACACCTTC.

This clonotype was recorded many times. V is TRBV29-1 and J is TRBJ1-1; D is possibly TRBD1 (5 bases). This CDR3 is 11 amino acids long. Trimming stripped 4 bases from V and 4 bases from J, with 7 bases between. Germline CDR1 SQVTM, CDR2 ANQGSEA. The CDR3 nucleotides read TGCAGCGTTGGGGGCCTCACTGAAGCTTTCTTT. Protein sequence: CSVGGLTEAFF.

This clonotype was observed a handful of times. This chain joins TRBV7-2 and TRBJ1-4; D unclear. The germline V gene has CDR1 SGHTA and CDR2 FQGNSA. The V and J ends lost 3 bases and 0 bases respectively, with 11 bases between them. The CDR3 has 16 residues. The CDR3 DNA reads as TGTGCCAGCAGCTTGGATCCCAAATCAACTAATGAAAAACTGTTTTTT. It specifies CASSLDPKSTNEKLFF.

As concerns this clonotype: A junction boundary mismatches the germline segment, possibly from a read error. The chain employs TRBV7-7 and TRBJ2-1; D unresolved. The CDR3 runs to 13 residues. Germline loops: CDR1 SSHAT, CDR2 FNYEAQ (reference sequence). CDR3 coding DNA: TGTGCTAGCAGCGTGAATATGGCCCATGAGCAGTTCTTC. Encoded protein: CASSVNMAHEQFF.

This clonotype has only a few counts. This chain connects TRBV5-6 to TRBJ1-4, with a possible D match to TRBD1 (6 bases). The CDR3 covers 13 residues. Germline V gene data show CDR1 as SGHDT and CDR2 as YYEEEE. The ends were cut back, 3 bases at V and 7 bases at J, with 10 bases in the middle. CDR3 amino acids: CASSWGQSEKLFF. CDR3 DNA: TGTGCCAGCAGCTGGGGACAAAGTGAAAAACTGTTTTTT.

V and J are TRBV28 and TRBJ2-1; D ambiguous. Germline lookup yields CDR1 MDHEN and CDR2 SYDVKM. The CDR3 totals 12 residues. V was trimmed by 5 bases and J by 9 bases, leaving 11 bases between them. The CDR3 region has the DNA TGTGCCAGCAGTCCCCGCTTGGGTGAGCAGTTCTTC. The encoded protein is CASSPRLGEQFF.

This clonotype occurred a few times. The chain employs TRBV18 and TRBJ1-4; D gene uncertain. Per the germline V gene, CDR1 is KGHSH and CDR2 is LQKENI. This CDR3 is built from 14 residues. V lost 0 bases and J 3 bases, leaving 5 bases between the germline ends. The CDR3 loop is CASSPPSSNEKLFF. As DNA, the CDR3 is TGTGCCAGCTCACCACCTTCTTCTAATGAAAAACTGTTTTTT.

This clonotype was observed many times. V usage is TRBV5-1 and J usage is TRBJ1-6; D gene uncertain. Between the trimmed V and J ends, which lost 0 bases and 8 bases, there was a span of 9 bases. There are 14 residues in the CDR3. Germline V gives CDR1 SGHRS, CDR2 YFSETQ. The CDR3 here is CASSLASSDSPLHF. The DNA for the CDR3 is TGCGCCAGCAGCTTGGCCAGCAGCGATTCACCCCTCCACTTT.

In its sample, this clonotype was seen a few times. The chain joins TRBV20-1 to TRBJ1-1; unclear D gene. The ends were cut back, 3 bases at V and 7 bases at J, with 15 bases in the middle. CDR3 length: 13 amino acids. Per germline, CDR1 DFQATT and CDR2 SNEGSKA (reference sequence). The CDR3 nucleotides are TGCAGTGCTAGGGTACCTGATGGTGGTGAAGCTTTCTTT. Translation: CSARVPDGGEAFF.

This chain links TRBV28 with TRBJ2-1; 16 nucleotides match TRBD2. The V gene's germline CDR1 is MDHEN and CDR2 SYDVKM. The CDR3 has 16 amino acids. V gave up 4 bases and J gave up 5 bases; unmatched junction bases: 2. The CDR3 loop is CASSSGTSGRDNEQFF. In DNA form, the CDR3 reads TGTGCCAGCAGTTCTGGGACTAGCGGGAGGGACAATGAGCAGTTCTTC.

The CDR3 DNA follows: TGTGCCAGCAGCCCCTGGACAGGGGGCGCGAGGGCTTTCTTT. Translation: CASSPWTGGARAFF. The genes are TRBV14 and TRBJ1-1; 11 bases map to TRBD1. CDR3 length: 14 residues. Germline loops: CDR1 SGHDN, CDR2 FVKESK. The trim removed 4 bases at V and 11 bases at J, leaving 9 bases unmatched. Supplemented by reference TRBV14 and TRBJ1-1, the full variable domain reads EAGVTQFPSHSVIEKGQTVTLRCDPISGHDNLYWYRRVMGKEIKFLLHFVKESKQDESGMPNNRFLAERTGGTYSTLKVQPAELEDSGVYFCASSPWTGGARAFFGQGTRLTVV.

In its sample, this clonotype was seen a few times. The rearrangement links TRBV18 to TRBJ1-6, with 11 bases lining up with TRBD1. The germline V gene has CDR1 KGHSH and CDR2 LQKENI. V lost 2 bases to trimming and J lost 6 bases; unmatched junction nucleotides: 3. The CDR3 is 16 amino acids. CDR3 in amino acids: CASSPGTGGGNSPLHF. As DNA, the CDR3 is TGTGCCAGCTCACCAGGGACAGGGGGAGGTAATTCACCCCTCCACTTT.

This clonotype was recorded a few times. The gene calls are TRBV7-2 and TRBJ1-2; D gene ambiguous. CDR3 length: 14 residues. In germline, CDR1 is SGHTA, CDR2 FQGNSA. V lost 5 bases to trimming and J lost 2 bases, with 12 bases between them. CDR3 in DNA: TGTGCCAGCAGCCAAGACGTGAAAAACTATGGCTACACCTTC. Translated, it gives CASSQDVKNYGYTF.

The V gene is TRBV12-3 or TRBV12-4, the J gene TRBJ2-7; D is unclear. Trimming cost V 3 bases and J 0 bases, with 9 bases left between them. CDR3 length equals 14 residues. CDR3 sequence reads: CASSLAVDSYEQYF. The CDR3 DNA sequence: TGTGCCAGCAGTTTGGCAGTCGACTCCTACGAGCAGTACTTC.

There are a few counts of this clonotype. The chain couples TRBV7-9 to TRBJ1-4; no firm D call. CDR1 is SEHNR, CDR2 FQNEAQ, per germline (reference sequence). The CDR3 is 12 amino acids. Trimming cost V 1 base and J 16 bases, with 13 bases left between them. CDR3 nucleotide sequence: TGTGCCAGCAGCTTAGGTGGCGACGACGCGTTTTTT. The encoded protein is CASSLGGDDAFF. Full variable domain (remainder filled in from reference TRBV7-9 and TRBJ1-4): DTGVSQNPRHKITKRGQNVTFRCDPISEHNRLYWYRQTLGQGPEFLTYFQNEAQLEKSRLLSDRFSAERPKGSFSTLEIQRTEQGDSAMYLCASSLGGDDAFFGSGTQLSVL.